This T cell receptor beta chain was identified in a study of Ad26.COV2.S vaccination and SARS-CoV-2 variants (dated by TCRdb to about 2021). At the level of the whole study: TCRbeta repertoire sequencing was used to assess the specificity and breadth of SARS-CoV-2-reactive T cell receptors after Ad26.COV2.S vaccination. The TCR-sequenced set comprised about 32 samples: approximately 19 Ad26.COV2.S vaccine recipients, 5 placebo recipients and 8 SARS-CoV-2 convalescent individuals.

General conclusions and limits of the study: Comparable non-spike TCR breadth was observed between vaccine and placebo recipients, consistent with only spike being contained in the vaccine. Ad26.COV2.S recipients had higher spike-specific TCR breadth than placebo recipients (P = 0.0014). After vaccination, spike-specific CD8+ and CD4+ T cell responses were reported to show substantial breadth. According to the authors, total T cell responses may have been underestimated by the TCR breadth and depth analyses.

The CDR3, from cysteine to phenylalanine, totals 15 residues. Only the CDR3 DNA is retained, 45 bases long and in frame from the first base. V is reduced by 5 bases and J by 4 bases, leaving a spacing of 17 bases between them. CDR1 and CDR2, per the germline V gene, are SGHTA and FQGNSA. The time point label of this sample denotes: individuals recovered from natural SARS-CoV-2 infection. Details on this clone: Its antigen has not been determined. No qualities accompany the bases; no much larger clone lies one base away.

The immunoSEQ Assay was used to sequence TCRbeta CDR3 regions. After extraction, genomic DNA underwent amplification by bias-controlled multiplex PCR, followed by high-throughput sequencing. The authors processed their data as follows. To quantify the absolute abundance of every unique TCRbeta CDR3 region, sequences were collapsed and filtered. T cell fraction was estimated by normalizing TCRbeta template counts to usable DNA, with usable DNA measured through amplification of reference genes found in all nucleated cells. Repertoire TCRs were annotated as SARS-CoV-2-specific when V gene, CDR3 amino acid sequence and J gene were exactly matched to a known reactive TCR set. The reference SARS-CoV-2 TCR set was derived from MIRA and filtered for enrichment in COVID-19-positive ImmuneCODE repertoires, a step that removed public or cross-reactive TCRs. Using the MIRA antigens, annotated TCRs were further analysed by specific ORF or by position within an ORF. Breadth was defined as annotated unique rearrangements over total unique productive rearrangements; depth was the summed frequency of those rearrangements. Two-sided Wilcoxon rank-sum tests were used to compare TCR breadth between groups. TCRdb provides this immuneACCESS table in a form limited to in-frame rearrangements. Some clones are lacking; in checked studies, under half of them reflect an unresolved V gene, and why the rest are absent is not known. The V and J calls and clone size are taken from that table; D and trimming were inferred from the DNA. The sample table contains some 39,000 clones; only one count was recorded for approximately 83% of them. The top ten hold over 40% of the sample.

This clonotype was obtained from a human donor who had recovered from COVID-19. The material sequenced was peripheral blood, taken after recovery from COVID-19. The chain is assembled from TRBV7-2 and TRBJ2-5; the D match is possibly TRBD1 or TRBD2, with 5 bases aligned in each. The CDR3 loop reads CASSIRGERTETQYF. Read as DNA, the sequence is TGTGCCAGCAGCATTAGGGGAGAAAGGACAGAGACCCAGTACTTC.